This note documents a single TCR beta chain sequence. The protocol was immunoSEQ multiplex PCR, while the TCRdb copy is restricted to in-frame clones and leaves out a portion. The sample carries roughly 240,000 clones, 84% recorded once. The data stem from a study of blood T cell repertoires in COVID-19. Germline trimming cut 7 bases from V and 5 bases from J; bases unmatched to any gene: 15. The V gene's germline CDR1 is MGHDK and CDR2 SYGVNS. This CDR3 comprises 18 residues. The chain joins TRBV25-1 to TRBJ2-5, with TRBD2 matching over 14 bases. The sample was peripheral blood. This receptor was taken from a man aged 35-49 years who had recovered from COVID-19. The CDR3 protein is CASMKGLAGGWGLETQYF. CDR3 coding DNA: TGTGCCAGCATGAAAGGACTAGCGGGAGGCTGGGGGTTGGAGACCCAGTACTTC.